These T cell receptor beta chains were read from a single sample in a study of chemoradiotherapy in HPV16-positive cancers. Data came from immunoSEQ multiplex PCR; TCRdb stores just in-frame clones and leaves some out. The sample shows under 15,000 clones, around 82% of them seen only once. Sample acquisition took place from a patient who underwent chemoradiotherapy. The source is a human donor with HPV-associated anogenital cancer. Both conserved end residues are part of each CDR3. A D gene is named only where the DNA matches it firmly. Part of the rows lack a size; the others show once, few, many or a class for expanded clones.

V gene: TRBV11-2; clone size: few; D gene: .; J gene: TRBJ1-2; CDR3 protein: CASSQGGYGYTF; CDR3 DNA: TGTGCCAGCAGTCAAGGGGGCTATGGCTACACCTTC
V gene: TRBV9; clone size: .; D gene: .; J gene: TRBJ2-2; CDR3 protein: CASSVAGRGKAGELFF; CDR3 DNA: TGTGCCAGCAGCGTAGCAGGCAGGGGAAAGGCCGGGGAGCTGTTTTTT
V gene: TRBV6-4; clone size: few; D gene: .; J gene: TRBJ1-6; CDR3 protein: CASSDRQSLHF; CDR3 DNA: TGTGCCAGCAGTGACCGACAGAGCCTCCACTTT
V gene: TRBV10-3; clone size: once; D gene: TRBD1; J gene: TRBJ1-5; CDR3 protein: CAISEELAAGGSPQHF; CDR3 DNA: TGTGCCATCAGTGAAGAATTGGCGGCAGGGGGCTCGCCCCAGCATTTT
V gene: TRBV5-1; clone size: .; D gene: .; J gene: TRBJ2-7; CDR3 protein: CASSRDTAYEQYF; CDR3 DNA: TGCGCCAGCAGCAGGGACACGGCCTACGAGCAGTACTTC
V gene: TRBV7-8; clone size: few; D gene: .; J gene: TRBJ1-1; CDR3 protein: CASSYDRARAFF; CDR3 DNA: TGTGCCAGCAGTTACGACAGAGCAAGGGCTTTCTTT
V gene: TRBV11-2; clone size: .; D gene: .; J gene: TRBJ2-7; CDR3 protein: CASSLSGTRLGEQYF; CDR3 DNA: TGTGCCAGCAGCTTAAGCGGGACACGCCTGGGAGAGCAGTACTTC
V gene: TRBV4-2; clone size: .; D gene: .; J gene: TRBJ1-2; CDR3 protein: CASSQGSLRGYTF; CDR3 DNA: TGTGCCAGCAGCCAGGGGAGTCTACGGGGCTACACCTTC
V gene: TRBV30; clone size: .; D gene: TRBD2; J gene: TRBJ2-5; CDR3 protein: CAWRLAKETQYF; CDR3 DNA: TGTGCCTGGAGACTAGCGAAAGAGACCCAGTACTTC
V gene: TRBV10-3; clone size: few; D gene: .; J gene: TRBJ1-4; CDR3 protein: CAIVNFIQKLFF; CDR3 DNA: TGTGCCATCGTTAACTTCATTCAAAAACTGTTTTTT
V gene: TRBV19; clone size: .; D gene: TRBD2; J gene: TRBJ2-2; CDR3 protein: CASSLADLLTGELFF; CDR3 DNA: TGTGCCTCCTCGCTAGCGGACCTGCTCACCGGGGAGCTGTTTTTT
V gene: TRBV10-2; clone size: .; D gene: .; J gene: TRBJ1-2; CDR3 protein: CASSEDRGGDGYTF; CDR3 DNA: TGCGCCAGCAGTGAGGACCGGGGAGGGGACGGCTACACCTTC
V gene: TRBV5-5; clone size: .; D gene: .; J gene: TRBJ1-1; CDR3 protein: CASSLGTEAFF; CDR3 DNA: TGTGCCAGCAGCTTGGGCACTGAAGCTTTCTTT
V gene: TRBV9; clone size: .; D gene: .; J gene: TRBJ2-5; CDR3 protein: CASSVEANQETQYF; CDR3 DNA: TGTGCCAGCAGCGTAGAAGCAAACCAAGAGACCCAGTACTTC
V gene: TRBV7-3; clone size: .; D gene: .; J gene: TRBJ1-1; CDR3 protein: CASSVGTANTEAFF; CDR3 DNA: TGTGCCAGCAGCGTCGGGACGGCGAACACTGAAGCTTTCTTT
V gene: TRBV7-9; clone size: .; D gene: TRBD2; J gene: TRBJ2-1; CDR3 protein: CASSLALAGVLNEQFF; CDR3 DNA: TGTGCCAGCAGCTTAGCGCTAGCGGGGGTGCTCAATGAGCAGTTCTTC
V gene: TRBV5-6; clone size: .; D gene: .; J gene: TRBJ1-5; CDR3 protein: CASSLANRDQPQHF; CDR3 DNA: TGTGCCAGCAGCTTGGCCAATCGGGATCAGCCCCAGCATTTT